These 28 T cell receptor beta chains share one sample of origin, sequenced in a study of T cell responses to AZD1222 COVID-19 vaccine. Repertoires were generated with immunoSEQ multiplex PCR, while TCRdb's copy carries only in-frame clones and drops some. The repertoire holds tens of thousands of clones, with around nine tenths as singletons. Sequencing was performed on peripheral blood, taken 28 days after the second AZD1222 dose. Every receptor here comes from an adult who received the AZD1222 COVID-19 vaccine.

This rearrangement joins TRBV10-3 to TRBJ2-7, with TRBD2 matching 12 bases. J gave up 6 bases and V 2 bases, and 5 bases lay outside the gene matches. From germline, CDR1 is ENHRY and CDR2 SYGVKD. This CDR3 is built from 15 residues. The CDR3 region has the DNA TGTGCCATCAGTGAGGCCACTAGCGGGAGGAGCGAGCAGTACTTC. This translates into CAISEATSGRSEQYF.

This clone came up once. This chain uses TRBV7-9 with TRBJ1-2; D call uncertain. This CDR3 has 15 amino acids. Germline CDR1 and CDR2: SEHNR and FQNEAQ (reference sequence). Trimming took off 5 bases at V and 2 bases at J, with 15 bases between the two ends. The chain's CDR3 is CASSNHLDGNYGYTF. CDR3 DNA: TGTGCCAGCAGCAACCACCTAGACGGGAACTATGGCTACACCTTC. Filled out from reference TRBV7-9 and TRBJ1-2, the complete variable domain reads DTGVSQNPRHKITKRGQNVTFRCDPISEHNRLYWYRQTLGQGPEFLTYFQNEAQLEKSRLLSDRFSAERPKGSFSTLEIQRTEQGDSAMYLCASSNHLDGNYGYTFGSGTRLTVV.

The J gene is TRBJ2-3, the V gene TRBV28; 7 nucleotides line up with TRBD1. Germline trimming cut 6 bases from V and 9 bases from J; bases unmatched to any gene: 15. The length of the CDR3 is 15 residues. Germline CDR1 and CDR2: MDHEN and SYDVKM. CDR3 region: CASRSGASGGGTQYF. DNA for the CDR3: TGTGCCAGCAGATCCGGCGCTTCAGGGGGTGGGACGCAGTATTTT.

In this sample, this clone turned up a few times. Written as DNA, the CDR3 is TGTGCCAGCAGTGACTCTGAGAACACTGAAGCTTTCTTT. Translated: CASSDSENTEAFF. The genes are TRBV6-4 and TRBJ1-1; D is undetermined. The germline V gene has CDR1 MRHNA and CDR2 SNTAGT. V was clipped by 0 bases and J by 1 base, with 3 bases between them. The CDR3 is made up of 13 amino acids.

This chain connects TRBV30 to TRBJ2-1; D possibly matches TRBD1 or TRBD2 (5 bases each). Germline loops: CDR1 GTSNPN, CDR2 SVGIG (reference sequence). CDR3 size: 13 residues. Trimming left V 4 bases short and J 6 bases short, with 13 bases between. The CDR3 sequence: CAWTRDPGNEQFF. CDR3 nucleotide sequence: TGTGCCTGGACTCGGGACCCGGGCAATGAGCAGTTCTTC.

The V gene is TRBV29-1, the J gene TRBJ1-2; tentative D call: TRBD1 (6 bases). Germline-derived CDR1 and CDR2 are SQVTM and ANQGSEA. The V and J ends lost 7 bases and 4 bases respectively, with 16 bases between them. There are 13 residues in the CDR3. Here the CDR3 reads CSAKIDRIYGYTF. CDR3 nucleotide sequence: TGCAGCGCTAAAATTGACAGGATCTATGGCTACACCTTC. The variable domain in full, completed from reference TRBV29-1 and TRBJ1-2, reads SAVISQKPSRDICQRGTSLTIQCQVDSQVTMMFWYRQQPGQSLTLIATANQGSEATYESGFVIDKFPISRPNLTFSTLTVSNMSPEDSSIYLCSAKIDRIYGYTFGSGTRLTVV.

V gene TRBV3-1 (or the pseudogene TRBV3-2) combines with J gene TRBJ2-3, with 8 nucleotides matching TRBD1. The CDR3 is 15 residues long. Germline V gene sequence: CDR1 LGHDT, CDR2 YNNKEL (reference sequence). The ends lost 5 bases at V and 1 base at J; junction bases unmatched: 5. This chain's CDR3 is CASSTGQGGTDTQYF. The CDR3 bases are TGTGCCAGCAGCACAGGACAGGGTGGCACAGATACGCAGTATTTT.

This chain links TRBV5-6 with TRBJ2-1; 10 bases match TRBD2. Germline V gives CDR1 SGHDT, CDR2 YYEEEE. Germline trimming cut 3 bases from V and 6 bases from J; bases unmatched to any gene: 6. The CDR3 sequence is 15 residues long. CDR3 sequence: CASSSPTSGVNEQFF. The CDR3 DNA sequence: TGTGCCAGCAGCTCACCAACTAGCGGGGTCAATGAGCAGTTCTTC.

To note about this clone: The sample carries other DNA sequences with the same CDR3. The genes are TRBV9 and TRBJ2-2; possibly TRBD1 for D (5 bases). The length of the CDR3 is 17 residues. Looked up from germline, CDR1 is SGDLS and CDR2 is YYNGEE. V lost 0 bases and J lost 5, with 17 bases in between. The CDR3 protein is CASSVARAVVETGELFF. The CDR3, as DNA: TGTGCCAGCAGCGTAGCCAGGGCGGTTGTAGAGACCGGGGAGCTGTTTTTT. The full variable domain, rest sourced from reference TRBV9 and TRBJ2-2, is DSGVTQTPKHLITATGQRVTLRCSPRSGDLSVYWYQQSLDQGLQFLIQYYNGEERAKGNILERFSAQQFPDLHSELNLSSLELGDSALYFCASSVARAVVETGELFFGEGSRLTVL.

This chain links TRBV3-1 (or the pseudogene TRBV3-2) with TRBJ1-2; tentatively, D is TRBD1 (6 bases). V lost 2 bases to trimming and J lost 6 bases, with 16 bases between them. Germline lookup yields CDR1 LGHDT and CDR2 YNNKEL (reference sequence). CDR3 length: 15 amino acids. The CDR3 sequence: CASSQLKGGVNGYTF. The CDR3 bases are TGTGCCAGCAGCCAATTGAAAGGGGGAGTCAATGGCTACACCTTC.

This sequence joins TRBV4-2 and TRBJ2-7, with a possible D match to TRBD2 (6 bases). The CDR3 runs 14 residues. Germline-derived CDR1 and CDR2 are LGHNA and YNFKEQ. With 0 bases removed from V and 2 bases from J, the gap between germline ends came to 8 bases. The CDR3 DNA is TGTGCCAGCAGCCAAGATCGGACTACCTACGAGCAGTACTTC. It is translated as CASSQDRTTYEQYF.

The V and J genes are TRBV12-3 or TRBV12-4 and TRBJ1-1; a weak D match, TRBD1 (6 bases). CDR3 length equals 11 residues. V was trimmed by 6 bases and J by 8 bases, leaving 10 bases between them. The CDR3 here is CASSPGTEAFF. CDR3 sequence (DNA): TGTGCCAGCAGCCCCGGGACAGAAGCTTTCTTT.

This rearrangement joins TRBV11-2 to TRBJ2-5; D is undetermined. This CDR3 is 14 amino acids long. Trimming removed 0 bases from V and 2 bases from J, with 7 bases in between. Looked up from germline, CDR1 is SGHAT and CDR2 is FQNNGV. The CDR3 loop is CASSLDVQQETQYF. The CDR3 bases are TGTGCCAGCAGCTTAGATGTCCAGCAAGAGACCCAGTACTTC.

The genes are TRBV6-1 and TRBJ2-1; unclear D gene. This CDR3 has 12 amino acids. Per germline, CDR1 MNHNS and CDR2 SASEGT. The V gene lost 0 bases and the J gene lost 9 bases, with 6 bases spanning the gap. The CDR3 region is CASSEARGEQFF. In nucleotides, the CDR3 is TGTGCCAGCAGTGAAGCTCGAGGTGAGCAGTTCTTC.

The V call is TRBV6-5, the J call TRBJ1-1, with TRBD1 identical over 7 bases. The germline gives CDR1 MNHEY, CDR2 SVGAGI. V shed 2 bases and J 1 base; nucleotides not matched to a gene: 4. The CDR3 loop spans 15 amino acids. The CDR3 loop is CASSYPRTGNTEAFF. The CDR3 coding sequence is TGTGCCAGCAGTTACCCAAGGACAGGGAACACTGAAGCTTTCTTT.

This clone was seen once. The chain combines TRBV4-2 with TRBJ1-5, with D hard to call. Trimming stripped 3 bases from V and 3 bases from J, with 3 bases between. This CDR3 is 12 amino acids long. Germline V CDR1 and CDR2: LGHNA, YNFKEQ. DNA for the CDR3: TGTGCCAGCAGCCACGTCAATCAGCCCCAGCATTTT. Translated, it gives CASSHVNQPQHF.

The J gene is TRBJ1-2, the V gene TRBV21-1. TRBV21-1 is tagged as a pseudogene. The CDR3 consists of 17 residues. CDR3: CASSKNSGTMNFYGYTF. As DNA, the CDR3 is TGTGCCAGCAGCAAAAACTCAGGGACCATGAACTTCTATGGCTACACCTTC.

The chain joins TRBV28 to TRBJ1-5; tentative D call: TRBD1 (6 bases). The CDR3 spans 14 residues. Trimming stripped 3 bases from V and 12 bases from J, with 18 bases between. The V gene's germline CDR1 is MDHEN and CDR2 SYDVKM. DNA of the CDR3: TGTGCCAGCAGTTTCTCTTATGGGGGGCGTTACCAGCATTTT. Translation gives CASSFSYGGRYQHF.

This chain links TRBV6-2 or TRBV6-3 with TRBJ1-5; 7 bases line up with TRBD1. Germline lookup yields CDR1 MNHEY and CDR2 SVGEGT. V was pared by 2 bases and J by 0 bases, with 13 bases of the junction left unmatched. The CDR3 spans 19 residues. DNA for the CDR3: TGTGCCAGCAGTTACCTCTCGGACAGGAACGTTAATAGCAATCAGCCCCAGCATTTT. Translating it yields CASSYLSDRNVNSNQPQHF.

The chain links TRBV28 to TRBJ1-4; D gene uncertain. There are 15 residues in the CDR3. The germline V and J ends were trimmed by 3 bases and 1 base, with 9 bases remaining between them. The germline CDR1 and CDR2 sequences are MDHEN and SYDVKM. The CDR3 DNA reads TGTGCCAGCAGTTTGGGCCGTCGAACTAATGAAAAACTGTTTTTT. It codes for CASSLGRRTNEKLFF.

The rearrangement links TRBV7-9 to TRBJ2-3; 9 bases agree with TRBD1. The CDR3 is made up of 15 amino acids. V lost 5 bases and J lost 3; bases outside the gene matches: 6. Germline CDR1 reads SEHNR; CDR2 reads FQNEAQ (reference sequence). The CDR3 reads CASSPTGGQTDTQYF. In DNA form, the CDR3 reads TGTGCCAGCAGCCCTACAGGGGGCCAAACAGATACGCAGTATTTT.

This sequence joins TRBV3-1 (or the pseudogene TRBV3-2) and TRBJ1-1, with a weak D call TRBD1 (6 bases). CDR3 size: 14 residues. Germline lookup yields CDR1 LGHDT and CDR2 YNNKEL (reference sequence). With 9 bases removed from V and 4 bases from J, the gap between germline ends came to 18 bases. DNA of the CDR3: TGTGCCAGGGGGGCGTTGGACAGAGGCACTGAAGCTTTCTTT. Translating it yields CARGALDRGTEAFF.

The rearrangement links TRBV19 to TRBJ2-7; TRBD1 matches 7 bases. Germline CDR1 is LNHDA and CDR2 is SQIVND (reference sequence). With V trimmed by 5 bases and J by 0 bases, 10 bases remained unmatched. The length of the CDR3 is 16 residues. The CDR3 DNA follows: TGTGCCAGTAGTCCGCAGACAGGGCTGATCTCCTACGAGCAGTACTTC. The encoded protein is CASSPQTGLISYEQYF. Full variable domain (outside the CDR3, taken from reference TRBV19 and TRBJ2-7): DGGITQSPKYLFRKEGQNVTLSCEQNLNHDAMYWYRQDPGQGLRLIYYSQIVNDFQKGDIAEGYSVSREKKESFPLTVTSAQKNPTAFYLCASSPQTGLISYEQYFGPGTRLTVT.

This clone showed up just once. The chain couples TRBV5-1 to TRBJ2-3; D is ambiguous. With 3 bases removed from V and 2 bases from J, the gap between germline ends came to 10 bases. Germline assignment: CDR1 SGHRS and CDR2 YFSETQ. The CDR3 covers 14 residues. The CDR3 DNA follows: TGCGCCAGCAGCTCAGAACATACCACAGATACGCAGTATTTT. Residues: CASSSEHTTDTQYF.

The V gene is TRBV7-9, the J gene TRBJ2-7; D uncertain. The germline V and J ends were trimmed by 2 bases and 7 bases, with 6 bases remaining between them. The CDR3 spans 11 residues. CDR1 and CDR2 (germline): SEHNR, FQNEAQ (reference sequence). The CDR3 nucleotides read TGTGCCAGCAGCTTACTCACAGAGCAGTACTTC. Protein sequence: CASSLLTEQYF.

This clone was picked up a small number of times. The chain combines TRBV19 with TRBJ2-2, with D possibly TRBD2 on 5 matching bases. The CDR3 is 13 amino acids. Germline CDR1 is LNHDA and CDR2 is SQIVND (reference sequence). V was shortened by 10 bases and J by 6 bases, with 15 bases between the two germline ends. The CDR3 here is CATQEVSAGELFF. Written as DNA, the CDR3 is TGTGCCACCCAGGAGGTCTCAGCCGGGGAGCTGTTTTTT. Combining the CDR3 with reference TRBV19 and TRBJ2-2 gives the whole variable domain DGGITQSPKYLFRKEGQNVTLSCEQNLNHDAMYWYRQDPGQGLRLIYYSQIVNDFQKGDIAEGYSVSREKKESFPLTVTSAQKNPTAFYLCATQEVSAGELFFGEGSRLTVL.

The chain carries TRBV6-6 and TRBJ1-4; D gene ambiguous. Germline lookup yields CDR1 MNHNY and CDR2 SVGAGI (reference sequence). Trimming left V 4 bases short and J 4 bases short, with 10 bases between. This CDR3 spans 14 amino acids. The CDR3 DNA is TGTGCCAGCAGTTCGGACGGGATTAATGAAAAACTGTTTTTT. Translation: CASSSDGINEKLFF.

The chain uses TRBV20-1 and TRBJ2-1; D gene unclear. CDR1 DFQATT and CDR2 SNEGSKA come from the germline V gene (reference sequence). V was pared by 3 bases and J by 7 bases, with 7 bases between. This CDR3 comprises 11 residues. Written as DNA, the CDR3 is TGCAGTGCTAGCTGGGCAAATGAGCAGTTCTTC. Amino acid sequence: CSASWANEQFF.